Following are 24 T cell receptor beta chains from one sample sequenced in a study of CD8 T cells in ankylosing spondylitis. MiXCR, run by TCRdb on the 5' RACE reads, gives a single entry per CDR3 protein. This table has roughly 150,000 distinct CDR3 sequences, 5.5% to 7.5% appearing once. Input material: blood, either unsorted or a sorted T cell fraction (not recorded which). Source of these receptors: a female donor with ankylosing spondylitis or in good health (not recorded which).

This clonotype came up many times. The chain has TRBV11-2 and TRBJ2-5; D might be TRBD2 (6 bases). The CDR3 has 15 amino acids. V was clipped by 3 bases and J by 5 bases, with 16 bases between them. CDR1 and CDR2 from the germline V gene are SGHAT and FQNNGV. CDR3 in DNA: TGTGCCAGCAGCTTGCGGGGAACGGGTTGGGAGACCCAGTACTTC. It yields the protein CASSLRGTGWETQYF.

This clonotype was counted ten times or more. The chain joins TRBV12-3 or TRBV12-4 to TRBJ1-2; the D is unclear. V was pared by 2 bases and J by 1 base, with 8 bases between. The CDR3 consists of 14 residues. CDR3 sequence: CASSLYEGNYGYTF. The CDR3 nucleotides read TGTGCCAGCAGTTTATATGAGGGTAACTATGGCTACACCTTC.

Ten or more counts support this clonotype. V and J are TRBV5-1 and TRBJ2-1, with D perhaps TRBD1 (5 bases). The germline V gene has CDR1 SGHRS and CDR2 YFSETQ. With 3 bases removed from V and 10 bases from J, the gap between germline ends came to 14 bases. The CDR3 has 13 residues. The DNA of the CDR3 is TGCGCCAGCAGCTCCCAGGGTTTGTTCGAGCAGTTCTTC. Translation: CASSSQGLFEQFF.

This clonotype was observed at least ten times. V gene TRBV7-2 combines with J gene TRBJ2-1; D is ambiguous. Germline V CDR1 and CDR2: SGHTA, FQGNSA. The CDR3 sequence is 12 residues long. V gave up 5 bases and J gave up 12 bases, with 14 bases separating them. The DNA of the CDR3 is TGTGCCAGCAGCCAAACGATTGCAGGGCAGTTCTTC. The encoded protein is CASSQTIAGQFF.

At least ten counts were recorded for this clonotype. CDR3: CSARDPRGRTGELFF. In DNA form, the CDR3 reads TGCAGTGCTAGAGACCCCCGAGGGAGGACCGGGGAGCTGTTTTTT. This chain uses TRBV20-1 with TRBJ2-2, with D perhaps TRBD2 (6 bases). Per germline, CDR1 DFQATT and CDR2 SNEGSKA (reference sequence). The ends were cut back, 0 bases at V and 5 bases at J, with 13 bases in the middle. The CDR3 is 15 residues long.

This clonotype was found a few times. This chain connects TRBV11-2 to TRBJ2-5, with D hard to call. V was pared by 5 bases and J by 2 bases, with 6 bases between. CDR1 SGHAT and CDR2 FQNNGV come from the germline V gene. The CDR3 runs 12 residues. The CDR3 nucleotides are TGTGCCAGCAGCCCAACGCAAGAGACCCAGTACTTC. Translated: CASSPTQETQYF. Looking up the rest from reference TRBV11-2 and TRBJ2-5 gives the full variable domain: EAGVAQSPRYKIIEKRQSVAFWCNPISGHATLYWYQQILGQGPKLLIQFQNNGVVDDSQLPKDRFSAERLKGVDSTLKIQPAKLEDSAVYLCASSPTQETQYFGPGTRLLVL.

Remarks on this clonotype: Possible read error: a much larger clone is one base away. CDR3 protein: CANSLGAGQTQNF. CDR3 in DNA: TGTGCTAACAGCTTAGGGGCCGGACAGACCCAGAATTTT. The rearrangement uses TRBV7-7 and TRBJ2-3; D is possibly TRBD1 (6 bases). The CDR3 contains 13 residues. The germline gives CDR1 SSHAT, CDR2 FNYEAQ (reference sequence).

Many counts were recorded for this clonotype. The chain recombines TRBV5-1 with TRBJ1-2; D remains ambiguous. Germline assignment: CDR1 SGHRS and CDR2 YFSETQ. The CDR3 runs 15 residues. The ends were cut back, 1 base at V and 1 base at J, with 11 bases in the middle. CDR3 DNA sequence: TGCGCCAGCAGCTTGTCCTCACCCAATAACTATGGCTACACCTTC. Encoded protein: CASSLSSPNNYGYTF. The full variable domain, rest sourced from reference TRBV5-1 and TRBJ1-2, is KAGVTQTPRYLIKTRGQQVTLSCSPISGHRSVSWYQQTPGQGLQFLFEYFSETQRNKGNFPGRFSGRQFSNSRSEMNVSTLELGDSALYLCASSLSSPNNYGYTFGSGTRLTVV.

This clonotype has a count of ten or more. CDR3: CASSTRTGYSPLHF. CDR3 coding DNA: TGTGCCAGCAGCACTCGGACAGGGTACTCACCCCTCCACTTT. This chain links TRBV12-3 or TRBV12-4 with TRBJ1-6; TRBD1 aligns across 8 bases. There are 14 residues in the CDR3. Trimming cost V 6 bases and J 10 bases; bases outside gene matches: 8.

This clonotype was detected a few times. The chain uses TRBV12-3 or TRBV12-4 and TRBJ1-4; 9 nucleotides align to TRBD1. The trim removed 5 bases at V and 6 bases at J, leaving 4 bases unmatched. The CDR3 sequence is 14 residues long. CDR3 in DNA: TGTGCCAGCAGTCTGACAGGGGGTCATGAAAAACTGTTTTTT. Protein sequence: CASSLTGGHEKLFF.

This clonotype has ten or more counts. J is TRBJ2-3 and V is TRBV7-2; 14 bases match TRBD2. The CDR3 has 15 residues. The germline CDR1 and CDR2 sequences are SGHTA and FQGNSA. With 5 bases clipped from V and 5 bases from J, the junction kept 3 bases outside the gene matches. The CDR3 reads CASSDGLAGGDTQYF. The CDR3 nucleotides read TGTGCCAGCAGCGATGGACTAGCGGGGGGAGATACGCAGTATTTT.

The rearrangement links TRBV2 to TRBJ1-1, with D uncertain. V lost 1 base and J lost 8, with 11 bases in between. Germline values: CDR1 SNHLY, CDR2 FYNNEI. The CDR3 consists of 13 residues. The CDR3 DNA reads as TGTGCCAGCAGTGAAGGGTGGGTTGGGGAAGCTTTCTTT. Encoded protein: CASSEGWVGEAFF. Looking up the rest from reference TRBV2 and TRBJ1-1 gives the full variable domain: EPEVTQTPSHQVTQMGQEVILRCVPISNHLYFYWYRQILGQKVEFLVSFYNNEISEKSEIFDDQFSVERPDGSNFTLKIRSTKLEDSAMYFCASSEGWVGEAFFGQGTRLTVV.

Ten or more counts support this clonotype. The chain links TRBV15 to TRBJ2-3; D gene uncertain. Per germline, CDR1 LNHNV and CDR2 YYDKDF (reference sequence). This CDR3 comprises 13 residues. The V and J ends lost 5 bases and 10 bases respectively, with 16 bases between them. The chain's CDR3 is CATSGQALVPQYF. The DNA for the CDR3 is TGTGCCACCAGCGGGCAGGCCCTAGTTCCGCAGTATTTT.

Many counts were recorded for this clonotype. This sequence joins TRBV4-2 and TRBJ2-1; 12 bases match TRBD2. J gave up 5 bases and V 1 base, and 12 bases lay outside the gene matches. The CDR3 loop spans 19 amino acids. Germline V gene lookup returns CDR1 LGHNA and CDR2 YNFKEQ. In DNA, the CDR3 is TGTGCCAGCAGCCAAGCCTTTACTAGCGGGGGGACCCTAAACAATGAGCAGTTCTTC. Residues: CASSQAFTSGGTLNNEQFF.

This clonotype has at least ten counts. The V call is TRBV10-3, the J call TRBJ2-7; D is possibly TRBD1 (5 bases). This CDR3 region has 12 residues. Germline V gene data show CDR1 as ENHRY and CDR2 as SYGVKD. The V and J ends lost 6 bases and 4 bases respectively, with 10 bases between them. The CDR3, as DNA: TGTGCCATCAGCTCGACAGAGTACGAGCAGTACTTC. The encoded protein is CAISSTEYEQYF.

In its sample, this clonotype was seen many times. The chain couples TRBV12-3 or TRBV12-4 to TRBJ2-3; 9 bases agree with TRBD1. The V and J ends lost 4 bases and 1 base, in that order; junction bases with no gene match: 3. The CDR3 loop spans 15 amino acids. The CDR3 coding sequence is TGTGCCAGCAGTTACACAGGGGGCCGCACAGATACGCAGTATTTT. Amino acid sequence: CASSYTGGRTDTQYF.

A few counts support this clonotype. With a much larger clone just one base away, this may be a read error. V usage is TRBV5-1 and J usage is TRBJ2-5, with D maybe TRBD1 (7 bases). V lost 4 bases and J lost 9, with 19 bases in between. The CDR3 is 14 residues long. Germline V CDR1 and CDR2: SGHRS, YFSETQ. CDR3 amino acids: CASSRGTAQEAQYF. The CDR3 coding sequence is TGCGCCAGCAGCCGGGGGACAGCTCAGGAGGCCCAGTACTTC. The entire variable domain, with the rest obtained from reference TRBV5-1 and TRBJ2-5, is as follows: KAGVTQTPRYLIKTRGQQVTLSCSPISGHRSVSWYQQTPGQGLQFLFEYFSETQRNKGNFPGRFSGRQFSNSRSEMNVSTLELGDSALYLCASSRGTAQEAQYFGPGTRLLVL.

There are many counts of this clonotype. This sequence joins TRBV6-4 and TRBJ2-3; D not certain. This CDR3 contains 13 residues. Germline V CDR1 and CDR2: MRHNA, SNTAGT. Trimming cost V 3 bases and J 1 base, with 5 bases left between them. The chain's CDR3 is CASSESGTDTQYF. In DNA, the CDR3 is TGTGCCAGCAGTGAGTCCGGCACAGATACGCAGTATTTT.

The V gene is TRBV29-1, the J gene TRBJ2-7; 8 positions match TRBD1. The CDR3 is 14 residues long. Germline CDR1 SQVTM, CDR2 ANQGSEA. Trimming at V came to 4 bases and at J to 5 bases, leaving 10 bases not matched to a gene. The CDR3 coding sequence is TGCAGCGTTGGGCCTCGAGGGACAGGAAACGAGCAGTACTTC. Protein product: CSVGPRGTGNEQYF.

CDR3 DNA sequence: TGTGCCACCAGACCGGAGGGGGGGCTCCACGAGCAGTACTTC. Amino acids: CATRPEGGLHEQYF. The chain uses TRBV15 and TRBJ2-7; possible D gene TRBD2, 7 bases. CDR3 size: 14 residues. Between the trimmed V and J ends, which lost 6 bases and 5 bases, there was a span of 17 bases. The germline V gene encodes CDR1 LNHNV and CDR2 YYDKDF (reference sequence).

This clonotype was recorded at least ten times. This chain joins TRBV6-9 and TRBJ1-3; D is unresolved. V dropped 7 bases and J dropped 5 bases, with 15 bases sitting between them. Per germline, CDR1 MNHGY and CDR2 SVAAGI. There are 14 residues in the CDR3. The CDR3 sequence is CASIGASSRNTIYF. The DNA of the CDR3 is TGTGCCAGCATAGGAGCTAGCTCGCGAAACACCATATATTTT.

This clonotype was seen many times. The rearrangement uses TRBV15 and TRBJ2-2, with 9 nucleotides matching TRBD1. The CDR3 contains 15 residues. CDR1 LNHNV and CDR2 YYDKDF come from the germline V gene (reference sequence). With 6 bases clipped from V and 5 bases from J, the junction kept 7 bases outside the gene matches. The DNA of the CDR3 is TGTGCCACCAGGGGAAGACAGGGGGTAACCGGGGAGCTGTTTTTT. Translation gives CATRGRQGVTGELFF.

This clonotype was found a few times. V usage is TRBV9 and J usage is TRBJ1-6; D may be TRBD1 (6 bases). The CDR3 totals 14 residues. Trimming took 0 bases from V and 10 from J, leaving 11 bases between them. CDR1 and CDR2 from the germline V gene are SGDLS and YYNGEE. CDR3 in DNA: TGTGCCAGCAGCGTAGGGGACACAGGGTCACCCCTCCACTTT. Its translation is CASSVGDTGSPLHF.

This clonotype was seen ten or more times. Here the CDR3 reads CASSGQGSTETQYF. DNA of the CDR3: TGCGCCAGCAGCGGACAGGGATCTACGGAGACCCAGTACTTC. This rearrangement joins TRBV5-1 to TRBJ2-5, with TRBD1 matching 8 bases. The ends lost 4 bases at V and 5 bases at J; junction bases unmatched: 7. Germline-derived CDR1 and CDR2 are SGHRS and YFSETQ. The length of the CDR3 is 14 residues.